Below are 19 T cell receptor beta chains sequenced from a single sample in a study of T cells after yellow fever vaccination. TCRdb reprocessed the 5' RACE reads with MiXCR, giving one entry per CDR3 protein. The sample records approximately 260,000 distinct CDR3 sequences, around 5.3% being singletons. Sample: CD4+ T cells sorted from PBMCs, taken on the day of the yellow fever booster vaccination. The receptors were sampled from a man aged 18-30 years who received the YFV17D yellow fever vaccine.

The chain uses TRBV10-3 and TRBJ2-2, with 9 nucleotides matching TRBD2. Germline V gives CDR1 ENHRY, CDR2 SYGVKD. Trimming took 8 bases from V and 0 from J; bases not matched to a gene: 7. This CDR3 has 16 residues. CDR3 nucleotides: TGTGCCATCCTCCGGGCTAGCGGGACGAACACCGGGGAGCTGTTTTTT. Translation: CAILRASGTNTGELFF.

This clonotype was detected only a few times. The V call is TRBV6-4, the J call TRBJ1-1, with TRBD1 identical over 7 bases. CDR1 is MRHNA and CDR2 is SNTAGT in the germline V gene. V gave up 0 bases and J gave up 7 bases; unmatched junction bases: 5. The CDR3 consists of 14 residues. CDR3 amino acids: CASSDSGRDSEAFF. In DNA, the CDR3 is TGTGCCAGCAGTGACTCAGGACGGGACAGTGAAGCTTTCTTT.

The sample holds a few counts of this clonotype. The rearrangement joins TRBV28 to TRBJ1-5; 7 positions agree with TRBD1. This CDR3 has 15 residues. The V gene's germline CDR1 is MDHEN and CDR2 SYDVKM. The trim removed 5 bases at V and 2 bases at J, leaving 6 bases unmatched. The CDR3 nucleotides are TGTGCCAGCAGTCTTGGGACAGCGGGCAATCAGCCCCAGCATTTT. It is translated as CASSLGTAGNQPQHF.

This clonotype was counted a few times. The CDR3 loop is CASSVGLAASGANVLTF. The CDR3 DNA reads as TGTGCCAGCAGCGTGGGACTAGCGGCCTCTGGGGCCAACGTCCTGACTTTC. The chain uses TRBV9 and TRBJ2-6; 11 bases match TRBD2. Germline V gene lookup returns CDR1 SGDLS and CDR2 YYNGEE. CDR3 length equals 17 residues. After removal of 2 bases from V and 0 bases from J, the junction contained 1 base not matched to a gene.

This clonotype appeared many times. This chain links TRBV20-1 with TRBJ1-1; 9 nucleotides match TRBD1. There are 12 residues in the CDR3. The ends lost 3 bases at V and 4 bases at J; junction bases unmatched: 0. Germline V gives CDR1 DFQATT, CDR2 SNEGSKA (reference sequence). The CDR3 sequence: CSARTGGTEAFF. CDR3 DNA: TGCAGTGCTAGGACAGGGGGCACTGAAGCTTTCTTT.

The V gene is TRBV7-9, the J gene TRBJ2-5; 9 nucleotides line up with TRBD2. Germline V gene sequence: CDR1 SEHNR, CDR2 FQNEAQ (reference sequence). V shed 5 bases, J shed 5 bases, and the junction held 6 bases outside the gene matches. The CDR3 totals 14 residues. CDR3 sequence: CASSPRGGVETQYF. CDR3 in DNA: TGTGCCAGCAGCCCGCGGGGGGGGGTGGAGACCCAGTACTTC.

This clonotype was detected only a few times. The chain employs TRBV19 and TRBJ1-5; 8 nucleotides line up with TRBD1. The ends lost 9 bases at V and 2 bases at J; junction bases unmatched: 12. This CDR3 is built from 16 residues. The germline V gene encodes CDR1 LNHDA and CDR2 SQIVND (reference sequence). This CDR3 reads CASARQGRLGNQPQHF. The CDR3 DNA reads TGTGCCAGCGCACGACAGGGGCGCTTGGGCAATCAGCCCCAGCATTTT.

This clonotype occurred many times. This chain connects TRBV5-1 to TRBJ2-3; no clear D gene. Germline values: CDR1 SGHRS, CDR2 YFSETQ. This CDR3 has 15 residues. Between the trimmed V and J ends, which lost 3 bases and 1 base, there was a span of 12 bases. CDR3 amino acids: CASSSGLRGTDTQYF. In DNA, the CDR3 is TGCGCCAGCAGCTCCGGGCTAAGGGGCACAGATACGCAGTATTTT.

CDR3 DNA: TGTGCCAGCAGCGAGAAGGGTCCCGCAGGCAATCAGCCCCAGCATTTT. It yields the protein CASSEKGPAGNQPQHF. The J gene is TRBJ1-5, the V gene TRBV7-9; D gene unclear. The CDR3 has 16 residues. Germline CDR1 reads SEHNR; CDR2 reads FQNEAQ (reference sequence). V was pared by 5 bases and J by 2 bases, with 16 bases between.

This chain links TRBV7-2 with TRBJ1-2; D possibly corresponds to TRBD1 (6 bases). V was clipped by 4 bases and J by 4 bases, with 16 bases between them. Germline V lookup: CDR1 SGHTA, CDR2 FQGNSA. The CDR3 covers 15 residues. The CDR3 sequence is CASSSGGASFYGYTF. CDR3 nucleotides: TGTGCCAGCAGCTCGGGGGGGGCCTCATTCTATGGCTACACCTTC. The full variable domain, its missing parts supplied by reference TRBV7-2 and TRBJ1-2, is GAGVSQSPSNKVTEKGKDVELRCDPISGHTALYWYRQSLGQGLEFLIYFQGNSAPDKSGLPSDRFSAERTGGSVSTLTIQRTQQEDSAVYLCASSSGGASFYGYTFGSGTRLTVV.

This clonotype has a handful of counts. The chain carries TRBV11-2 and TRBJ2-2; 16 bases map to TRBD2. J was trimmed by 4 bases and V by 5 bases; bases with no gene match: 7. The CDR3 runs 18 residues. Germline V CDR1 and CDR2: SGHAT, FQNNGV. CDR3 coding DNA: TGTGCCAGCAGCCGGGGACTAGCGGGGGGGCATGGCACCGGGGAGCTGTTTTTT. It specifies CASSRGLAGGHGTGELFF.

In its sample, this clonotype was seen many times. The chain combines TRBV10-3 with TRBJ1-2; the match to TRBD1 covers 7 bases. V dropped 7 bases and J dropped 7; count of bases not matched to a gene: 12. Germline V gene lookup returns CDR1 ENHRY and CDR2 SYGVKD. The CDR3 loop spans 14 amino acids. The CDR3 coding sequence is TGTGCCATCACTGCGGACAGGACCTATGGTGGCTACACCTTC. It yields the protein CAITADRTYGGYTF.

This clonotype was recorded many times. The chain recombines TRBV14 with TRBJ2-5; tentatively, D is TRBD2 (6 bases). Trimming took off 6 bases at V and 11 bases at J, with 19 bases between the two ends. The CDR3 is made up of 13 amino acids. CDR1 is SGHDN, CDR2 FVKESK, per germline. CDR3 protein: CASSPRFEGRQYF. The CDR3 DNA follows: TGTGCCAGCAGTCCCCGTTTTGAAGGGAGGCAGTACTTC.

This clonotype appeared a few times. The chain combines TRBV11-2 with TRBJ1-1; maybe TRBD1 (5 bases). The CDR3 runs 14 residues. Trimming took off 5 bases at V and 4 bases at J, with 14 bases between the two ends. Germline V gene sequence: CDR1 SGHAT, CDR2 FQNNGV. The CDR3 bases are TGTGCCAGCAGCCAAAGGGAAGGGGTCACTGAAGCTTTCTTT. It is translated as CASSQREGVTEAFF.

This clonotype was seen ten or more times. The chain couples TRBV4-3 to TRBJ1-2; D ambiguous. The CDR3 extends over 14 amino acids. Germline V gene lookup returns CDR1 LGHNA and CDR2 YSLEER. Trimming cost V 2 bases and J 4 bases, with 11 bases left between them. The DNA for the CDR3 is TGCGCCAGCAGCCAACTGGCAGCTTCCTATGGCTACACCTTC. It specifies CASSQLAASYGYTF.

The rearrangement links TRBV7-3 to TRBJ2-3, with TRBD2 identical over 7 bases. V gave up 5 bases and J gave up 3 bases; unmatched junction bases: 8. Germline CDR1 is SGHTA and CDR2 is FQGTGA. CDR3 length: 15 residues. The CDR3 spells CASSPGGSLTDTQYF. The CDR3, as DNA: TGTGCCAGCAGCCCCGGGGGGTCATTGACAGATACGCAGTATTTT.

This clonotype appeared many times. The CDR3 DNA sequence: TGCGCCAGCAGCCCAGCGGAGGCCGGGGAGCTGTTTTTT. This translates into CASSPAEAGELFF. This chain links TRBV4-3 with TRBJ2-2; D possibly corresponds to TRBD2 (5 bases). CDR3 size: 13 residues. In germline, CDR1 is LGHNA, CDR2 YSLEER. V gave up 4 bases and J gave up 6 bases, with 9 bases separating them.

In this sample, this clonotype turned up many times. This chain joins TRBV4-1 and TRBJ1-2, with 7 bases that match TRBD1. Germline trimming cut 1 base from V and 6 bases from J; bases unmatched to any gene: 11. The CDR3 loop spans 16 amino acids. Germline lookup yields CDR1 MGHRA and CDR2 YSYEKL. CDR3 nucleotides: TGCGCCAGCAGCCAAGTTTTACGTCGACAGGGCCATGGCTACACCTTC. Its protein is CASSQVLRRQGHGYTF.

The genes are TRBV7-2 and TRBJ2-5; the D gene is possibly TRBD1 (5 bases). The V end lost 5 bases, the J end lost 3 bases, and 10 bases lay between the germline ends. In germline, CDR1 is SGHTA, CDR2 FQGNSA. The CDR3 extends over 13 amino acids. CDR3 sequence: CASSGAKKETQYF. The CDR3 DNA reads as TGTGCCAGCAGCGGGGCCAAAAAAGAGACCCAGTACTTC.